This passage covers 20 T cell receptor beta chains from one sample sequenced in a study of OX40 agonist ivuxolimab in advanced cancers. Sequenced by immunoSEQ multiplex PCR; TCRdb stores in-frame clones only, minus some. Of 60,000 to 65,000 clones listed, 91% were seen once; the top ten hold over 9.5%. Specimen: CD4+ or CD8+ T cells sorted from blood, collected in a trial of the OX40 agonist ivuxolimab. These receptors were obtained from an adult with an advanced solid tumor such as melanoma, head and neck, liver or kidney cancer.

The chain is built from TRBV7-9 and TRBJ2-3; 8 bases match TRBD2. CDR1 and CDR2 from the germline V gene are SEHNR and FQNEAQ (reference sequence). This CDR3 is built from 13 residues. V shed 8 bases and J 2 bases; nucleotides not matched to a gene: 3. For the CDR3, the DNA is TGTGCCAGCGGACTAGCTGTCACAGATACGCAGTATTTT. Its translation: CASGLAVTDTQYF.

J is TRBJ1-4 and V is TRBV4-1; a weak D match, TRBD1 (5 bases). Germline CDR1 and CDR2: MGHRA and YSYEKL. Trimming left V 3 bases short and J 4 bases short, with 12 bases between. This CDR3 region has 15 residues. The CDR3 DNA reads TGCGCCAGCAGCCAGGAGGGGCTGGGTAATGAAAAACTGTTTTTT. It codes for CASSQEGLGNEKLFF.

The chain couples TRBV4-1 to TRBJ2-2, with D tentatively TRBD2 (5 bases). V was trimmed by 1 base and J by 2 bases, leaving 14 bases between them. The CDR3 contains 17 residues. Germline CDR1 is MGHRA and CDR2 is YSYEKL. The CDR3 region is CASSQVSAKTNTGELFF. CDR3 DNA: TGCGCCAGCAGCCAAGTTAGCGCGAAAACCAACACCGGGGAGCTGTTTTTT.

V usage is TRBV5-5 and J usage is TRBJ2-7; tentatively, D is TRBD1 or TRBD2 (6 bases each). Looked up from germline, CDR1 is SGHKS and CDR2 is YYEKEE (reference sequence). The CDR3 is made up of 16 amino acids. Between the trimmed V and J ends, which lost 0 bases and 2 bases, there was a span of 15 bases. CDR3 sequence reads: CASSLEGGVPPYEQYF. CDR3 DNA sequence: TGTGCCAGCAGCTTGGAGGGGGGAGTTCCCCCCTACGAGCAGTACTTC.

J is TRBJ2-5 and V is TRBV4-1; tentative D call: TRBD1 (6 bases). This CDR3 region has 15 residues. Looked up from germline, CDR1 is MGHRA and CDR2 is YSYEKL. Trimming shortened V by 3 bases and J by 5 bases, and 16 bases separated the two germline ends. In nucleotides, the CDR3 is TGCGCCAGCAGCCAGGACAGCAGAAAGCAGGAGACCCAGTACTTC. It yields the protein CASSQDSRKQETQYF.

This chain connects TRBV4-1 to TRBJ2-7; 9 bases match TRBD2. Germline V gives CDR1 MGHRA, CDR2 YSYEKL. The junction had 8 bases not matched to a gene; V was cut back by 7 bases and J by 1 base. This CDR3 region has 15 residues. The CDR3 nucleotides are TGCGCCAGCAAGATACTAGCGGGTCCATCCTACGAGCAGTACTTC. Translated, it gives CASKILAGPSYEQYF.

This sequence joins TRBV6-6 and TRBJ1-2, with D possibly matching TRBD1 (5 bases). CDR1 is MNHNY, CDR2 SVGAGI, per germline (reference sequence). V lost 5 bases and J lost 4, with 14 bases in between. The CDR3 covers 14 residues. CDR3 nucleotide sequence: TGTGCCAGCAGTGGCGACAGCTCGGGCTATGGCTACACCTTC. It translates to CASSGDSSGYGYTF.

This chain connects TRBV5-1 to TRBJ2-2; TRBD1 agrees at 7 bases. Germline V lookup: CDR1 SGHRS, CDR2 YFSETQ. Trimming removed 4 bases from V and 0 bases from J; junction bases left unmatched: 9. CDR3 length: 17 amino acids. CDR3 sequence: CASSLDAGTANTGELFF. The CDR3, as DNA: TGCGCCAGCAGCCTAGATGCAGGGACAGCGAACACCGGGGAGCTGTTTTTT. Variable domain in full (rest from reference TRBV5-1 and TRBJ2-2): KAGVTQTPRYLIKTRGQQVTLSCSPISGHRSVSWYQQTPGQGLQFLFEYFSETQRNKGNFPGRFSGRQFSNSRSEMNVSTLELGDSALYLCASSLDAGTANTGELFFGEGSRLTVL.

The chain couples TRBV27 to TRBJ2-1; D not certain. The CDR3 runs to 13 residues. Germline assignment: CDR1 MNHEY and CDR2 SMNVEV (reference sequence). The ends were cut back, 5 bases at V and 5 bases at J, with 10 bases in the middle. The chain's CDR3 is CASSRTPDNEQFF. The CDR3 nucleotides read TGTGCCAGCAGTCGGACGCCCGACAATGAGCAGTTCTTC.

This clone was detected only once. The chain employs TRBV9 and TRBJ2-7; the D is unclear. Germline assignment: CDR1 SGDLS and CDR2 YYNGEE. The CDR3 contains 12 residues. V lost 4 bases and J 5 bases, leaving 10 bases between the germline ends. The CDR3 DNA reads TGTGCCAGCAGCTCTGGGCCTCACGAGCAGTACTTC. Translating gives CASSSGPHEQYF.

V is TRBV18 and J is TRBJ1-5; 7 bases align to TRBD1. Germline CDR1 reads KGHSH; CDR2 reads LQKENI. V dropped 2 bases and J dropped 0; count of bases not matched to a gene: 4. The CDR3 runs 16 residues. The CDR3, as DNA: TGTGCCAGCTCACCATCAGGGGGTTATAGCAATCAGCCCCAGCATTTT. This encodes CASSPSGGYSNQPQHF.

The J gene is TRBJ2-7, the V gene TRBV10-3, with 8 positions matching TRBD2. With V trimmed by 3 bases and J by 0 bases, 7 bases remained unmatched. CDR3 length: 16 residues. The germline CDR1 and CDR2 sequences are ENHRY and SYGVKD. CDR3 in DNA: TGTGCCATCAGTGACCCCACAGGGACTAGCTCCTACGAGCAGTACTTC. Amino acids: CAISDPTGTSSYEQYF.

This clone was detected once. The chain couples TRBV2 to TRBJ2-7; perhaps TRBD2 as D (6 bases). Trimming shortened V by 11 bases and J by 5 bases, and 19 bases separated the two germline ends. This CDR3 comprises 13 residues. CDR1 is SNHLY and CDR2 is FYNNEI in the germline V gene. CDR3 nucleotide sequence: TGTGCCTGCAAGCGGGTCGGGGACCACGAGCAGTACTTC. As protein: CACKRVGDHEQYF.

V gene TRBV27 combines with J gene TRBJ2-7; no clear D. The CDR3 loop spans 14 amino acids. The V gene's germline CDR1 is MNHEY and CDR2 SMNVEV (reference sequence). Trimming left V 2 bases short and J 4 bases short, with 12 bases between. The CDR3 sequence is CASSLALGRYEQYF. The DNA for the CDR3 is TGTGCCAGCAGTTTAGCTCTCGGCCGTTACGAGCAGTACTTC.

This clone appeared once. This sequence joins TRBV5-1 and TRBJ2-7, with 8 bases fitting TRBD1. The V segment lost 7 bases and the J segment 3 bases; nucleotides outside the gene matches: 12. This CDR3 comprises 15 residues. Germline-derived CDR1 and CDR2 are SGHRS and YFSETQ. The CDR3 protein is CASFGGSDRGYEQYF. The CDR3, as DNA: TGCGCCAGCTTCGGGGGTAGCGACAGGGGCTACGAGCAGTACTTC.

Turning to this clone: Other nucleotide sequences from this sample produce the same CDR3. This chain connects TRBV27 to TRBJ2-2; TRBD2 matches at 9 bases. This CDR3 comprises 14 residues. The V gene end was trimmed by 4 bases and the J gene end by 5 bases; junction bases not matched to a gene: 2. Germline values: CDR1 MNHEY, CDR2 SMNVEV (reference sequence). The chain's CDR3 is CASSSGLATGELFF. In DNA form, the CDR3 reads TGTGCCAGCAGTTCTGGACTAGCGACCGGGGAGCTGTTTTTT.

This clone has only a few counts. V and J are TRBV7-9 and TRBJ1-3; D is possibly TRBD1 (5 bases). Trimming took off 4 bases at V and 9 bases at J, with 10 bases between the two ends. The V gene's germline CDR1 is SEHNR and CDR2 FQNEAQ (reference sequence). The CDR3 is 12 amino acids. The CDR3 nucleotides are TGTGCCAGCAGCTCAGTGGACATCACCATATATTTT. Protein product: CASSSVDITIYF.

The rearrangement links TRBV19 to TRBJ2-1; 11 bases are a match to TRBD2. From germline, CDR1 is LNHDA and CDR2 SQIVND (reference sequence). The CDR3 is made up of 16 amino acids. The ends lost 3 bases at V and 8 bases at J; junction bases unmatched: 9. The CDR3 bases are TGTGCCAGTAGTATGTTGCCTAGCGGGAGGTGGGATGAGCAGTTCTTC. Its protein product is CASSMLPSGRWDEQFF.

This chain uses TRBV6-6 with TRBJ2-5; the D gene could be TRBD1 or TRBD2 (5 bases each). The CDR3 contains 10 residues. V shed 8 bases and J shed 5 bases, with 6 bases lying between them. CDR1 MNHNY and CDR2 SVGAGI come from the germline V gene (reference sequence). Here the CDR3 DNA reads TGTGCCAGCGAGGGGGAGACCCAGTACTTC. It is translated as CASEGETQYF.

The V and J genes are TRBV29-1 and TRBJ1-1; D might be TRBD1 (5 bases). Germline V lookup: CDR1 SQVTM, CDR2 ANQGSEA. V lost 3 bases, J lost 0 bases, and 8 bases lay in between. The CDR3 runs to 13 residues. Here the CDR3 reads CSVEGGMNTEAFF. The CDR3 nucleotides are TGCAGCGTTGAGGGGGGAATGAACACTGAAGCTTTCTTT.